The clone carrying this TCR beta chain has only a few counts. Antigen specificity is unknown. This record comes from a study of beta chain features in type 1 diabetes. Study details: Examination spanned roughly 110 million sorted cells from all samples. Points from the study as a whole: In every one of the four CD4+ subsets, TCRB CDR3s were moderately but significantly shorter in Type 1 diabetes patients.

The ends were cut back, 1 base at V and 0 bases at J, with 12 bases in the middle. Germline-derived CDR1 and CDR2 are LGHNA and YNFKEQ. This CDR3 has 17 amino acids. Every bit of the isolated RNA underwent reverse transcription, so sequencing read expressed TCRB transcripts. Data came from immunoSEQ multiplex PCR; TCRdb stores just in-frame clones and leaves some out. In the table there are some 290,000 clones, 13% to 15% of which are singletons. The sequence was collected from a man in his thirties or forties with type 1 diabetes. The V and J genes are TRBV4-2 and TRBJ1-4; D is ambiguous. The specimen sequenced was naive CD4+ T cells from blood. Written as DNA, the CDR3 is TGTGCCAGCAGCCAAGCGTCGCCATCGGCAACTAATGAAAAACTGTTTTTT. This codes for CASSQASPSATNEKLFF.